In this sample, the clone carrying this T cell receptor (beta chain) turned up many times. Its antigen is undetermined. TCRdb itself ran the reads through MiXCR, one entry per CDR3 protein. The table lists some 400,000 distinct CDR3 sequences, 30% to 40% of them singletons. With 3 bases clipped from V and 10 bases from J, the junction kept 11 bases outside the gene matches. The CDR3 covers 17 residues. Germline lookup yields CDR1 ENHRY and CDR2 SYGVKD. This sample is part of a study of T cell repertoires in cytomegalovirus infection. Turning to the study itself: Public TCR beta signatures indicated both CMV infection and matching HLA type.

General study points: Of the TCR beta families, the public ones yielded a cumulative frequency that identified carriers of CMV plus the relevant HLA.

The chain recombines TRBV10-3 with TRBJ2-1, with TRBD2 matching 14 bases. Sequences were obtained from PBMCs. The origin of this receptor is a human donor in good health (CMV status not recorded). Some clones in this sample may be carry-over from other donors' samples. The CDR3 DNA reads as TGTGCCATCAGTGAATGGGGGACTAGCGGGGGACCCACAGAGCAGTTCTTC. Its translation: CAISEWGTSGGPTEQFF.